The entry that follows covers one TCR beta chain sequence. Data came from immunoSEQ multiplex PCR; TCRdb stores just in-frame clones and leaves some out. The table includes more than 200,000 clones, approximately 83% detected once. The sample is drawn from a study of blood T cell repertoires in COVID-19. The junction had 12 bases not matched to a gene; V was cut back by 5 bases and J by 2 bases. Germline loops: CDR1 LNHDA, CDR2 SQIVND (reference sequence). The CDR3 is 18 amino acids. This chain uses TRBV19 with TRBJ2-3; 11 positions agree with TRBD2. This TCR was recovered from a man aged 80 or over with acute or convalescent COVID-19. Input material: peripheral blood. The CDR3 nucleotides are TGTGCCAGTAGTTCACCGGGACTAGCGGCAAGAAACACAGATACGCAGTATTTT. Translated: CASSSPGLAARNTDTQYF.